The rows below give T cell receptor beta chains drawn from one sample of a study of OX40 agonist ivuxolimab in advanced cancers. Sequenced by immunoSEQ multiplex PCR; TCRdb stores in-frame clones only, minus some. The sample lists around 69,000 clones, about 89% occurring once. The sample was CD4+ or CD8+ T cells sorted from blood, taken in a trial of the OX40 agonist ivuxolimab. These receptors all come from an adult with an advanced solid tumor such as melanoma, head and neck, liver or kidney cancer. The CDR3 runs from the conserved cysteine through the conserved F or W. Each record gives: V gene, J gene, clone size, D gene, CDR3 DNA, CDR3 protein. The D gene is left open where the match is weak. Some rows have no size entry. The others give once, few or many, or a class for an expanded clone.

v_call: TRBV4-2; j_call: TRBJ1-2; clone_size: NA; d_call: TRBD1; cdr3_nt: TGTGCCAGCAGCCGTACAGGGGTCGGCTACACCTTC; cdr3_aa: CASSRTGVGYTF
v_call: TRBV11-1; j_call: TRBJ2-1; clone_size: NA; d_call: TRBD2; cdr3_nt: TGTGCCAGCAGCCAGACTAGCGGGACCCAGTTCTTC; cdr3_aa: CASSQTSGTQFF
v_call: TRBV29-1; j_call: TRBJ2-5; clone_size: NA; d_call: TRBD1; cdr3_nt: TGCAGCGTTGAAGATCCCCGGGACAGGGCTCAAGAGACCCAGTACTTC; cdr3_aa: CSVEDPRDRAQETQYF
v_call: TRBV7-3; j_call: TRBJ2-1; clone_size: NA; d_call: NA; cdr3_nt: TGTGCCAGCAGCTCGTATCAGGGAGTTGGAAATGAGCAGTTCTTC; cdr3_aa: CASSSYQGVGNEQFF
v_call: TRBV28; j_call: TRBJ1-3; clone_size: NA; d_call: TRBD1; cdr3_nt: TGTGCCAGCAGTTGGACAGGGGTTGGAAACACCATATATTTT; cdr3_aa: CASSWTGVGNTIYF
v_call: TRBV7-3; j_call: TRBJ1-1; clone_size: NA; d_call: NA; cdr3_nt: TGTGCCAGCAGGGACCGGGACTCCGGGGAAGCTTTCTTT; cdr3_aa: CASRDRDSGEAFF
v_call: TRBV6-1; j_call: TRBJ1-2; clone_size: NA; d_call: TRBD1; cdr3_nt: TGTGCCAGCAGTACAACGACAGGGTTGAGTGGCTACACCTTC; cdr3_aa: CASSTTTGLSGYTF
v_call: TRBV6-1; j_call: TRBJ1-5; clone_size: NA; d_call: NA; cdr3_nt: TGTGCCAGCAGTGGAGGGCTGCCTGGACAGCCCCAGCATTTT; cdr3_aa: CASSGGLPGQPQHF
v_call: TRBV5-5; j_call: TRBJ2-3; clone_size: once; d_call: NA; cdr3_nt: TGTGCCAGCAGCTTGTCGGGAACAGATACGCAGTATTTT; cdr3_aa: CASSLSGTDTQYF
v_call: TRBV4-1; j_call: TRBJ2-2; clone_size: NA; d_call: NA; cdr3_nt: TGCGCCAGCAGCCAAGGAATCCTAGCGCGGGGCGCAAGGGCCGGGGAGCTGTTTTTT; cdr3_aa: CASSQGILARGARAGELFF
v_call: TRBV9; j_call: TRBJ2-5; clone_size: NA; d_call: TRBD1; cdr3_nt: TGTGCCAGCAGCACCAGTACCGGGACAGGGGGCGGAGAGACCCAGTACTTC; cdr3_aa: CASSTSTGTGGGETQYF
v_call: TRBV20-1; j_call: TRBJ1-5; clone_size: NA; d_call: NA; cdr3_nt: TGCAGTGCAGGGGGGGCAGGGGCTTCTTTT; cdr3_aa: CSAGGAGASF
v_call: TRBV6-6; j_call: TRBJ2-1; clone_size: NA; d_call: TRBD2; cdr3_nt: TGTGCCAGCAGTCCCTCTGGGCGGGAGGAAGACAATGAGCAGTTCTTC; cdr3_aa: CASSPSGREEDNEQFF
v_call: TRBV11-3; j_call: TRBJ2-1; clone_size: once; d_call: NA; cdr3_nt: TGTGCCAGCAGCTTGGGCGGTTCTCACAATGAGCAGTTCTTC; cdr3_aa: CASSLGGSHNEQFF
v_call: TRBV5-1; j_call: TRBJ2-2; clone_size: NA; d_call: NA; cdr3_nt: TGCGCCAGCAGCCCTACTCCAACCGGGGAGCTGTTTTTT; cdr3_aa: CASSPTPTGELFF
v_call: TRBV23-1; j_call: TRBJ1-4; clone_size: NA; d_call: NA; cdr3_nt: TGCGCCAGCAGTCAGCCCGACAGCACAACCGGGGAAAAACTGTTTTTT; cdr3_aa: CASSQPDSTTGEKLFF
v_call: TRBV6-1; j_call: TRBJ1-6; clone_size: NA; d_call: TRBD1; cdr3_nt: TGTGCCAGCTATCCGGGACAGGGGATTTGGTCACCCCTCCACTTT; cdr3_aa: CASYPGQGIWSPLHF
v_call: TRBV5-4; j_call: TRBJ2-3; clone_size: NA; d_call: TRBD2; cdr3_nt: TGTGCCAGCAGCTTGGGGGGACTAGCGGGAGCTAGCACAGATACGCAGTATTTT; cdr3_aa: CASSLGGLAGASTDTQYF
v_call: TRBV30; j_call: TRBJ2-2; clone_size: NA; d_call: TRBD2; cdr3_nt: TGTGCCTGGAGGAACCGGGGGACTAGTATCCCCGGGGAGCTGTTTTTT; cdr3_aa: CAWRNRGTSIPGELFF
v_call: TRBV4-1; j_call: TRBJ1-4; clone_size: NA; d_call: NA; cdr3_nt: TGCGCCAGCAGCCAAGCGGACGGCCGTGAAAAACTGTTTTTT; cdr3_aa: CASSQADGREKLFF
v_call: TRBV6-5; j_call: TRBJ1-4; clone_size: NA; d_call: NA; cdr3_nt: TGTGCCAGCAGTTACAGGGTGGGGGAAAAACTGTTTTTT; cdr3_aa: CASSYRVGEKLFF
v_call: TRBV13; j_call: TRBJ2-5; clone_size: NA; d_call: TRBD1; cdr3_nt: TGTGCCAGCAGATCTACAGGGGGCAAAGAGACCCAGTACTTC; cdr3_aa: CASRSTGGKETQYF
v_call: TRBV7-8; j_call: TRBJ2-7; clone_size: NA; d_call: TRBD1; cdr3_nt: TGTGCCAGCAGCTTTCCACAGGGGCACTCTTACGAGCAGTACTTC; cdr3_aa: CASSFPQGHSYEQYF
v_call: TRBV18; j_call: TRBJ2-1; clone_size: NA; d_call: NA; cdr3_nt: TGTGCCAGCTCACCTCCCCAGACCAAGCAGTTCTTC; cdr3_aa: CASSPPQTKQFF
v_call: TRBV25-1; j_call: TRBJ2-7; clone_size: NA; d_call: NA; cdr3_nt: TGTGCCAGCAGTAGGCCAATTGGGCCCTTTTACGAGCAGTACTTC; cdr3_aa: CASSRPIGPFYEQYF
v_call: TRBV11-1; j_call: TRBJ2-1; clone_size: NA; d_call: NA; cdr3_nt: TGTGCCAGCAGCCTAGCGAGGAACTTAGGGGTCGCGGAGCAGTTCTTC; cdr3_aa: CASSLARNLGVAEQFF
v_call: TRBV7-3; j_call: TRBJ2-1; clone_size: NA; d_call: TRBD2; cdr3_nt: TGTGCCAGCAGCTTAATTACCGGGACTAGCGAGAATGAGCAGTTCTTC; cdr3_aa: CASSLITGTSENEQFF
v_call: TRBV27; j_call: TRBJ2-7; clone_size: NA; d_call: TRBD2; cdr3_nt: TGTGCCAGCAGCTCGTTTGGGCGGGAGAGCTACGAGCAGTACTTC; cdr3_aa: CASSSFGRESYEQYF
v_call: TRBV19; j_call: TRBJ2-3; clone_size: NA; d_call: TRBD2; cdr3_nt: TGTGCCGTGAGCGGGAGCGGAACAGATACGCAGTATTTT; cdr3_aa: CAVSGSGTDTQYF
v_call: TRBV19; j_call: TRBJ1-5; clone_size: NA; d_call: NA; cdr3_nt: TGTGCCAGTAGTATGGGACGGATCAATCAGCCCCAGCATTTT; cdr3_aa: CASSMGRINQPQHF
v_call: TRBV7-9; j_call: TRBJ2-7; clone_size: once; d_call: NA; cdr3_nt: TGTGCCAGCAGCCCCGACAGGACCCAACTTATCTACGAGCAGTACTTC; cdr3_aa: CASSPDRTQLIYEQYF
v_call: TRBV6-1; j_call: TRBJ2-7; clone_size: NA; d_call: TRBD1; cdr3_nt: TGTGCCAGCAGCTCCACAGGGGACCTATCCTACGAGCAGTACTTC; cdr3_aa: CASSSTGDLSYEQYF
v_call: TRBV7-3; j_call: TRBJ2-5; clone_size: NA; d_call: TRBD2; cdr3_nt: TGTGCCAGCAGCTTACAGCGGGGGGGCCAAGAGACCCAGTACTTC; cdr3_aa: CASSLQRGGQETQYF
v_call: TRBV19; j_call: TRBJ2-7; clone_size: NA; d_call: NA; cdr3_nt: TGTGCCAGTAGTGCCCGACAGTTTGTCTACGAGCAGTACTTC; cdr3_aa: CASSARQFVYEQYF
v_call: TRBV10-2; j_call: TRBJ1-4; clone_size: NA; d_call: TRBD1; cdr3_nt: TGCGCCAGCAGTGGACAGGGCCCCAATGAAAAACTGTTTTTT; cdr3_aa: CASSGQGPNEKLFF
v_call: TRBV9; j_call: TRBJ2-5; clone_size: once; d_call: TRBD2; cdr3_nt: TGTGCCAGCAGCCCTCAAGGACTAGCGGGAACGGAGACCCAGTACTTC; cdr3_aa: CASSPQGLAGTETQYF
v_call: TRBV7-6; j_call: TRBJ2-3; clone_size: NA; d_call: TRBD2; cdr3_nt: TGTGCCAGCAGCTTAGCGGCGGGAGCTACGCAGTATTTT; cdr3_aa: CASSLAAGATQYF
v_call: TRBV28; j_call: TRBJ2-7; clone_size: NA; d_call: TRBD1; cdr3_nt: TGTGCCAGCAGTTTGCCTCGGACAGGGAGCGAGCAGTACTTC; cdr3_aa: CASSLPRTGSEQYF
v_call: TRBV20-1; j_call: TRBJ2-1; clone_size: NA; d_call: NA; cdr3_nt: TGCAGTGCTTCAGGGATCTATGAGCAGTTCTTC; cdr3_aa: CSASGIYEQFF
v_call: TRBV7-9; j_call: TRBJ1-5; clone_size: NA; d_call: NA; cdr3_nt: TGTGCCAGCAGCTACACGACAGATCAGCCCCAGCATTTT; cdr3_aa: CASSYTTDQPQHF
v_call: TRBV4-2; j_call: TRBJ2-2; clone_size: NA; d_call: NA; cdr3_nt: TGTGCCAGCAGGCAGGCGTCCGGGGGAAACACCGGGGAGCTGTTTTTT; cdr3_aa: CASRQASGGNTGELFF
v_call: TRBV9; j_call: TRBJ2-2; clone_size: NA; d_call: NA; cdr3_nt: TGTGCCGGCAGCGTAGTCGGGACCGGGGAGCTGTTTTTT; cdr3_aa: CAGSVVGTGELFF
v_call: TRBV29-1; j_call: TRBJ1-5; clone_size: NA; d_call: NA; cdr3_nt: TGCAGCGTTGGAGGGGCGTCCCATAGCAATCAGCCCCAGCATTTT; cdr3_aa: CSVGGASHSNQPQHF
v_call: TRBV5-1; j_call: TRBJ2-6; clone_size: NA; d_call: NA; cdr3_nt: TGCGCCAGCAGCTTGGCCACGACAGTCTCTGGGGCCAACGTCCTGACTTTC; cdr3_aa: CASSLATTVSGANVLTF
v_call: TRBV27; j_call: TRBJ1-2; clone_size: NA; d_call: NA; cdr3_nt: TGTGCCAGCAGTCAAAGGGACGGACCTTATGGCTACACCTTC; cdr3_aa: CASSQRDGPYGYTF
v_call: TRBV4-1; j_call: TRBJ1-3; clone_size: once; d_call: NA; cdr3_nt: TGCGCCAGCAGCCAAGAAGCCAGGGAGGGAAACACCATATATTTT; cdr3_aa: CASSQEAREGNTIYF
v_call: TRBV27; j_call: TRBJ2-3; clone_size: NA; d_call: TRBD2; cdr3_nt: TGTGCCAGCAGCTTATGGGGTTTTAAGGGAGGGTCTCCTAGCACAGATACGCAGTATTTT; cdr3_aa: CASSLWGFKGGSPSTDTQYF
v_call: TRBV11-3; j_call: TRBJ2-3; clone_size: NA; d_call: NA; cdr3_nt: TGTGCCAGCAGCTTAAATGGCGGGGGCACAGATACGCAGTATTTT; cdr3_aa: CASSLNGGGTDTQYF
v_call: TRBV5-1; j_call: TRBJ2-2; clone_size: NA; d_call: NA; cdr3_nt: TGCGCCAGCAGCTTGGAGCCGAATAGCGCCGGGGAGCTGTTTTTT; cdr3_aa: CASSLEPNSAGELFF